A selection of T cell receptor beta chains follows, all from one sample in a study of T-cell reconstitution after alpha-beta-depleted transplantation in children. In TCRdb, the PCR reads were re-called with MiXCR into one record per CDR3 protein. This table has about a million distinct CDR3 sequences, about 29% appearing once. The sequenced sample was PBMCs, mostly from graft donor cells, obtained 360 days after TCRalphabeta/CD19-depleted stem cell transplant. These receptors originate from a boy in the first two years of life who had a stem cell transplant for SCID, so the T cells may come from the graft donor. The CDR3 runs from the conserved cysteine through the conserved F or W. The order of the fields is V gene, clone size, D gene, J gene, CDR3 DNA, CDR3 protein. D genes are given only for firm matches. The listing skips clone size in some rows; elsewhere it reads once, few, many or a size class.

v_gene: TRBV20-1; abundance: few; d_gene: -; j_gene: TRBJ2-3; CDR3nt: TGCAGTGCTAGAGACCCTCCCGCCGGATGGGACGGCACAGATACGCAGTATTTT; CDR3aa: CSARDPPAGWDGTDTQYF
v_gene: TRBV6-5; abundance: few; d_gene: TRBD1; j_gene: TRBJ2-7; CDR3nt: TGTGCCAGCAGTTCTCCGGGACAGGGGTCCCACGAGCAGTACTTC; CDR3aa: CASSSPGQGSHEQYF
v_gene: TRBV10-3; abundance: many; d_gene: TRBD2; j_gene: TRBJ2-3; CDR3nt: TGTGCCATCAGTGATCGGAAAGCGGGGGATACGCAGTATTTT; CDR3aa: CAISDRKAGDTQYF
v_gene: TRBV12-3/TRBV12-4; abundance: few; d_gene: -; j_gene: TRBJ2-5; CDR3nt: TGTGCCAGCAGGGGTAGTCTAGTGGTCGGGGAGACCCAGTACTTC; CDR3aa: CASRGSLVVGETQYF
v_gene: TRBV10-3; abundance: -; d_gene: -; j_gene: TRBJ1-5; CDR3nt: TGTGCCATCAGTGGGGGCGCGGTCGGGAATCAGCCCCAGCATTTT; CDR3aa: CAISGGAVGNQPQHF
v_gene: TRBV5-4; abundance: many; d_gene: -; j_gene: TRBJ2-2; CDR3nt: TGTGCCAGCAGCTCTAGGACGCACACCGGGGAGCTGTTTTTT; CDR3aa: CASSSRTHTGELFF
v_gene: TRBV7-9; abundance: few; d_gene: TRBD1; j_gene: TRBJ2-7; CDR3nt: TGTGCCAGCAGCGGCCGGGACAGGGGTTCCTACGAGCAGTACTTC; CDR3aa: CASSGRDRGSYEQYF
v_gene: TRBV15; abundance: few; d_gene: TRBD1; j_gene: TRBJ1-5; CDR3nt: TGTGCCACCAGCAGATCGACAGGGAAACCCTATCAGCCCCAGCATTTT; CDR3aa: CATSRSTGKPYQPQHF
v_gene: TRBV3-1; abundance: few; d_gene: TRBD2; j_gene: TRBJ2-3; CDR3nt: TGTGCCAGCAGCCCTACAGTAGCGGGGGGAGGGGATACGCAGTATTTT; CDR3aa: CASSPTVAGGGDTQYF
v_gene: TRBV20-1; abundance: -; d_gene: TRBD2; j_gene: TRBJ2-7; CDR3nt: TGCAGTGCTAATATAGCGGGAACCTCCTACGAGCAGTACTTC; CDR3aa: CSANIAGTSYEQYF
v_gene: TRBV3-1; abundance: -; d_gene: TRBD1; j_gene: TRBJ2-1; CDR3nt: TGTGCCAGCAGCCAAGGGGGATTAGGGACAGGGAACCCCTCTTACAATGAGCAGTTCTTC; CDR3aa: CASSQGGLGTGNPSYNEQFF
v_gene: TRBV20-1; abundance: few; d_gene: TRBD1; j_gene: TRBJ2-3; CDR3nt: TGCAGTGCTTCATTTCCAGGGGGGCAGTATTTT; CDR3aa: CSASFPGGQYF
v_gene: TRBV15; abundance: -; d_gene: TRBD1; j_gene: TRBJ2-7; CDR3nt: TGTGCCACCAGCAGAGATCCGTCCGGGACAGGGTTGGACGAGCAGTACTTC; CDR3aa: CATSRDPSGTGLDEQYF
v_gene: TRBV3-1; abundance: -; d_gene: -; j_gene: TRBJ1-1; CDR3nt: TGTGCCAGCAGCCAACCGACAAGGCGGGGCACTGAAGCTTTCTTT; CDR3aa: CASSQPTRRGTEAFF
v_gene: TRBV6-1; abundance: -; d_gene: -; j_gene: TRBJ2-2; CDR3nt: TGTGCCAGCAGGCGAGGAGGGACCGGGGAGCTGTTTTTT; CDR3aa: CASRRGGTGELFF
v_gene: TRBV7-2; abundance: once; d_gene: -; j_gene: TRBJ2-3; CDR3nt: TGTGCCAGCAGTCCCGCGCCGCGACGGGCGAGCACAGATACGCAGTATTTT; CDR3aa: CASSPAPRRASTDTQYF
v_gene: TRBV5-1; abundance: many; d_gene: -; j_gene: TRBJ2-3; CDR3nt: TGCGCCAGCAGCTTGCAGCCATCCGGGGATACGCAGTATTTT; CDR3aa: CASSLQPSGDTQYF
v_gene: TRBV5-1; abundance: -; d_gene: -; j_gene: TRBJ2-1; CDR3nt: TGCGCCAGCCCGAGGGCCGAGTACAATGAGCAGTTCTTC; CDR3aa: CASPRAEYNEQFF
v_gene: TRBV6-2/TRBV6-3; abundance: -; d_gene: -; j_gene: TRBJ2-7; CDR3nt: TGTGCCAGCAGTTCCACAAGATACGAGCAGTACTTC; CDR3aa: CASSSTRYEQYF
v_gene: TRBV6-1; abundance: few; d_gene: -; j_gene: TRBJ2-7; CDR3nt: TGTGCCAGCAGGGACTTCCTTTACGAGCAGTACTTC; CDR3aa: CASRDFLYEQYF
v_gene: TRBV12-3/TRBV12-4; abundance: -; d_gene: -; j_gene: TRBJ2-5; CDR3nt: TGTGCCAGCAGTTTGCCTAGGGAAGAGACCCAGTACTTC; CDR3aa: CASSLPREETQYF
v_gene: TRBV20-1; abundance: -; d_gene: -; j_gene: TRBJ2-3; CDR3nt: TGCAGTGCAACGAGAGCAGGGTTAGGGACAGATACGCAGTATTTT; CDR3aa: CSATRAGLGTDTQYF
v_gene: TRBV25-1; abundance: -; d_gene: -; j_gene: TRBJ1-1; CDR3nt: TGTGCCAGCAGTAGTTCCCCGAACACTGAAGCTTTCTTT; CDR3aa: CASSSSPNTEAFF
v_gene: TRBV4-2; abundance: -; d_gene: -; j_gene: TRBJ2-3; CDR3nt: TGTGCCAGCAGCCACCCCGGGCCCCAGGAGGATACGCAGTATTTT; CDR3aa: CASSHPGPQEDTQYF
v_gene: TRBV24-1; abundance: -; d_gene: -; j_gene: TRBJ2-1; CDR3nt: TGTGCCACCAGTGTACCCCGGACCGAAACGTACAATGAGCAGTTCTTC; CDR3aa: CATSVPRTETYNEQFF
v_gene: TRBV2; abundance: -; d_gene: -; j_gene: TRBJ2-7; CDR3nt: TGTGCCAGCAGTGAATACGCCGCCTACGAGCAGTACTTC; CDR3aa: CASSEYAAYEQYF
v_gene: TRBV2; abundance: few; d_gene: TRBD2; j_gene: TRBJ2-1; CDR3nt: TGTGCCAGCAGTGAAGGGGGGGGTCGCCGCGCGGAGCAGTTCTTC; CDR3aa: CASSEGGGRRAEQFF
v_gene: TRBV7-9; abundance: -; d_gene: TRBD1; j_gene: TRBJ2-2; CDR3nt: TGTGCCAGCAGCCCTCGGACAGGGGAGAACACCGGGGAGCTGTTTTTT; CDR3aa: CASSPRTGENTGELFF
v_gene: TRBV7-3; abundance: few; d_gene: TRBD1; j_gene: TRBJ1-1; CDR3nt: TGTGCCAGCAGCCCCAGGGGGTGGACTGAAGCTTTCTTT; CDR3aa: CASSPRGWTEAFF
v_gene: TRBV24-1; abundance: -; d_gene: -; j_gene: TRBJ2-6; CDR3nt: TGTGCCACCAGTGCCCCCGAAGGGAATCCCTCTGGGGCCAACGTCCTGACTTTC; CDR3aa: CATSAPEGNPSGANVLTF
v_gene: TRBV29-1; abundance: few; d_gene: -; j_gene: TRBJ1-2; CDR3nt: TGCAGCGTGGTATCGGACACCTATAACTATGGCTACACCTTC; CDR3aa: CSVVSDTYNYGYTF
v_gene: TRBV20-1; abundance: -; d_gene: -; j_gene: TRBJ1-3; CDR3nt: TGCAGTGTTGAAGGGGAAGGTGGAAACACCATATATTTT; CDR3aa: CSVEGEGGNTIYF
v_gene: TRBV20-1; abundance: few; d_gene: TRBD1; j_gene: TRBJ1-1; CDR3nt: TGCAGTGCCTTTGGCCGGGCCACAGGGGACACTGAAGCTTTCTTT; CDR3aa: CSAFGRATGDTEAFF
v_gene: TRBV7-9; abundance: -; d_gene: -; j_gene: TRBJ2-7; CDR3nt: TGTGCCAGCACCAGGGAGATCCCTCCTCAAGACGAGCAGTACTTC; CDR3aa: CASTREIPPQDEQYF
v_gene: TRBV12-3/TRBV12-4; abundance: -; d_gene: -; j_gene: TRBJ2-7; CDR3nt: TGTGCCAGCAGACTATTCGGGAGCGAGCAGTACTTC; CDR3aa: CASRLFGSEQYF
v_gene: TRBV6-5; abundance: -; d_gene: TRBD1; j_gene: TRBJ1-4; CDR3nt: TGTGCCAGCAGTTACGGGTTTAGGACAGGGAGTGAAAAACTGTTTTTT; CDR3aa: CASSYGFRTGSEKLFF
v_gene: TRBV9; abundance: -; d_gene: TRBD1; j_gene: TRBJ2-7; CDR3nt: TGTGCCAGCAGCGTAGGCAGGGGGCATTCCTACGAGCAGTACTTC; CDR3aa: CASSVGRGHSYEQYF
v_gene: TRBV7-9; abundance: -; d_gene: TRBD2; j_gene: TRBJ2-5; CDR3nt: TGTGCCAGCAGCTGGAGCGGGGTACGCCAAGAGACCCAGTACTTC; CDR3aa: CASSWSGVRQETQYF
v_gene: TRBV3-1; abundance: few; d_gene: -; j_gene: TRBJ1-3; CDR3nt: TGTGCCAGCAGCCAAGCAGGGGTCGGAAACACCATATATTTT; CDR3aa: CASSQAGVGNTIYF
v_gene: TRBV4-1; abundance: few; d_gene: TRBD2; j_gene: TRBJ2-1; CDR3nt: TGCGCCAGCAGCCCCCCTTATAGCGGGGGCTACAATGAGCAGTTCTTC; CDR3aa: CASSPPYSGGYNEQFF
v_gene: TRBV9; abundance: -; d_gene: -; j_gene: TRBJ2-7; CDR3nt: TGTGCCAGCAGCCCAGGGGGGGTCGAGCAGTACTTC; CDR3aa: CASSPGGVEQYF
v_gene: TRBV11-2; abundance: few; d_gene: TRBD2; j_gene: TRBJ2-1; CDR3nt: TGTGCCAGCGCCCGGGGACTAGCGGGAAATGAGCAGTTCTTC; CDR3aa: CASARGLAGNEQFF
v_gene: TRBV12-3/TRBV12-4; abundance: -; d_gene: TRBD1; j_gene: TRBJ2-5; CDR3nt: TGTGCCAGCAGGCGGGGACAGGGGAATGGAGAGACCCAGTACTTC; CDR3aa: CASRRGQGNGETQYF
v_gene: TRBV7-2; abundance: -; d_gene: -; j_gene: TRBJ2-2; CDR3nt: TGTGCCAGCAGCTTAACATCTACGAACACCGGGGAGCTGTTTTTT; CDR3aa: CASSLTSTNTGELFF
v_gene: TRBV4-1; abundance: -; d_gene: -; j_gene: TRBJ1-6; CDR3nt: TGCGCCAGCAGCCAAGGACGGAGCCCTTTGAAGTCACCCCTCCACTTT; CDR3aa: CASSQGRSPLKSPLHF
v_gene: TRBV6-1; abundance: -; d_gene: -; j_gene: TRBJ2-3; CDR3nt: TGTGCCAGCAAGGGGGGGCAGCCAACCTTGAGCACAGATACGCAGTATTTT; CDR3aa: CASKGGQPTLSTDTQYF
v_gene: TRBV5-1; abundance: few; d_gene: TRBD2; j_gene: TRBJ2-1; CDR3nt: TGCGCCAGCAGCTTGGTGGGTAGCGGGCCCTTTGAAGAGCAGTTCTTC; CDR3aa: CASSLVGSGPFEEQFF
v_gene: TRBV20-1; abundance: -; d_gene: -; j_gene: TRBJ1-1; CDR3nt: TGCAGTGCTGCAGGATCAGGGAGCACTGAAGCTTTCTTT; CDR3aa: CSAAGSGSTEAFF
v_gene: TRBV27; abundance: few; d_gene: -; j_gene: TRBJ2-6; CDR3nt: TGTGCCAGCAGGGGACACTCTGGGGCCAACGTCCTGACTTTC; CDR3aa: CASRGHSGANVLTF